The subject of this entry is one TCR beta chain. Its target is not known. This entry comes from a study of CD8 T cell repertoires and HIV-1 epitope variants. In the study overall: Twenty-five autologous and known Gag and Nef epitope variant peptides each stimulated T cells separately. Epitopes were three Gag families plus Nef HW9 and YT9.

The table came from immunoSEQ multiplex PCR; TCRdb's copy has only in-frame clones and leaves some out. Of 6,000 to 9,000 clones listed, 66% are singletons. Germline CDR1 MNHEY, CDR2 SVGAGI. The V end lost 1 base, the J end lost 7 bases, and 13 bases lay between the germline ends. The CDR3 covers 14 residues. The genes are TRBV6-5 and TRBJ1-2, with D unclear. Input material: cultured CD8+ T cells derived from PBMCs. This sequence originates from a male donor with HIV. The CDR3 spells CASSYFQDRGGYTF. The CDR3 DNA follows: TGTGCCAGCAGTTACTTCCAGGATCGGGGTGGCTACACCTTC.